The sequence of this T cell receptor beta chain was determined in a study of T-cell memory formation after mild COVID-19. Study-wide context: There were largely donor-specific TCR clusters. Study-wide results and caveats: Pre-infection memory carried some responding clones, suggesting that cross-reactive memory joined. Contracting CD4+ clones lay largely in CM and EM, with CD8+ ones residing in EMRA.

With V trimmed by 9 bases and J by 4 bases, 2 bases remained unmatched. In germline, CDR1 is SNHLY, CDR2 FYNNEI. This CDR3 has 12 amino acids. TCRalpha and TCRbeta libraries used 5'RACE with constant-segment primers and UMIs. One entry per CDR3 protein, called by TCRdb with MiXCR from the 5' RACE reads. Of around 450,000 distinct CDR3 sequences detected, 20% to 25% appear once; the ten largest clones hold 8.8%. Remarks on this clonotype: Its specificity is not known.

This TCR derives from an adult woman who had mild COVID-19 (a few samples of this study predate the infection). Cell type and time point are not known. The sample was PBMCs or a T cell subset sorted from them (not recorded which). The chain uses TRBV2 and TRBJ2-7; TRBD2 agrees at 11 bases. In nucleotides, the CDR3 is TGTGCCAGTACTAGCGGGGGTTACGAGCAGTACTTC. It translates to CASTSGGYEQYF.